A selection of T cell receptor beta chains follows, all from one sample in a study of T cells in Graves' hyperthyroidism and ophthalmopathy. TCRdb re-called the multiplex PCR reads with MiXCR, one entry per CDR3 protein. The top ten clones hold 15% to 20% of a sample with a few hundred thousand distinct CDR3 sequences, around 13% of them seen once. The sequencing sample was made of blood. The source of these receptors is a woman aged 25 to 39 with Graves' ophthalmopathy. CDR3s include the opening cysteine and the closing phenylalanine or tryptophan. D genes are given only for firm matches. The listing skips clone size in some rows; elsewhere it reads once, few, many or a size class.

>TRBD1|TRBJ2-3|TRBV5-1|many
TGCGCCAGCAGCTTGGCCGGGACAGGGTCATCAGATACGCAGTATTTT
CASSLAGTGSSDTQYF
>TRBD1|TRBJ2-7|TRBV2|.
TGTGCCAGCAGTGGGGGGGACAGGGGCCTCTACGAGCAGTACTTC
CASSGGDRGLYEQYF
>.|TRBJ1-6|TRBV20-1|many
TGCAGTGCCCTCGAGAATGGGGTTAATTCACCCCTCCACTTT
CSALENGVNSPLHF
>.|TRBJ2-3|TRBV7-6|many
TGTGCCAGCAGTCGCCCCCAGGGGAGGAGCACAGATACGCAGTATTTT
CASSRPQGRSTDTQYF
>.|TRBJ2-7|TRBV24-1|few
TGTGCCACCTCTCCTGGGTCTACTTCCTACGAGCAGTACTTC
CATSPGSTSYEQYF
>.|TRBJ1-1|TRBV20-1|many
TGCAGTGCCGAGACAGGTAGGAGCACTGAAGCTTTCTTT
CSAETGRSTEAFF
>TRBD2|TRBJ2-3|TRBV6-2/TRBV6-3|.
TGTGCCAGCAGTTTCCAACTAGCGGGGGGGGCGGATACGCAGTATTTT
CASSFQLAGGADTQYF
>.|TRBJ1-2|TRBV19|.
TGTGCCAGCGAGATTACCGGGAACAATGGCTACACCTTC
CASEITGNNGYTF
>.|TRBJ1-6|TRBV20-1|many
TGCAGTGCTAGTCCCGTCGGGGGAAGGGGTTATAATTCACCCCTCCACTTT
CSASPVGGRGYNSPLHF
>.|TRBJ2-7|TRBV24-1|.
TGTGCCACCAGTGATTTTTCTGGTGGCGAGCAGTACTTC
CATSDFSGGEQYF
>TRBD1|TRBJ1-1|TRBV12-5|many
TGTGCTAGTGGTCCGGGACAGGGGAAGGCTGAAGCTTTCTTT
CASGPGQGKAEAFF
>TRBD1|TRBJ1-2|TRBV19|many
TGTGCCAGTAGTCCCGGGACACAGGGGATATATGGCTACACCTTC
CASSPGTQGIYGYTF
>.|TRBJ1-1|TRBV20-1|few
TGCAGTGCTAGAGATTTGGGAGATGAAGCTTTCTTT
CSARDLGDEAFF
>TRBD1|TRBJ1-1|TRBV6-5|once
TGTGCCAGCAGTTTCCCGGACAGGGGAGGCACTGAAGCTTTCTTT
CASSFPDRGGTEAFF
>TRBD1|TRBJ1-2|TRBV9|many
TGTGCCAGCAGCCCCCGGGACAGGGCTAACTATGGCTACACCTTC
CASSPRDRANYGYTF
>TRBD1|TRBJ2-7|TRBV7-6|many
TGTGCCAGCAGCCATCGTACGGGACAGCTAGACTTC
CASSHRTGQLDF
>.|TRBJ1-2|TRBV3-1|many
TGTGCCAGCAGCCAAGGGCAGGGGCATTTAGGCTACACCTTC
CASSQGQGHLGYTF
>.|TRBJ2-5|TRBV24-1|many
TGTGCCACCAGTGATGGGTCGGGGGATTTGAAGACCCAGTACTTC
CATSDGSGDLKTQYF
>TRBD2|TRBJ2-5|TRBV7-2|many
TGTGCCAGCAGCTTAGGGCCCCCGGGGGGGGGTGAAGAGACCCAGTACTTC
CASSLGPPGGGEETQYF
>TRBD2|TRBJ2-3|TRBV6-1|many
TGTGCCAGCAGTGATCTAGCGGGGGCCCGGGATACGCAGTATTTT
CASSDLAGARDTQYF
>.|TRBJ1-1|TRBV18|many
TGTGCCAGCTCACCACGACAGGAGAACACTGAAGCTTTCTTT
CASSPRQENTEAFF
>TRBD1|TRBJ2-1|TRBV2|many
TGTGCCAGCGCTCCAGGGGGCAATGAGCAGTTCTTC
CASAPGGNEQFF
>.|TRBJ2-1|TRBV9|many
TGTGCCAGCGGCAGCCCCTTCTCCTACAATGAGCAGTTCTTC
CASGSPFSYNEQFF
>TRBD2|TRBJ2-7|TRBV13|.
TGTGCCAGCAGCTCGGGGGGTGTAGGCTCCTACGAGCAGTACTTC
CASSSGGVGSYEQYF
>.|TRBJ2-7|TRBV5-4|few
TGTGCCAGCAGCTTTATTGGTGGGGTTGGAGCCCACGAGCAGTACTTC
CASSFIGGVGAHEQYF
>TRBD1|TRBJ2-5|TRBV20-1|many
TGCAGTGCTAGAGATTATCAGGGGGCAGAGACCCAGTACTTC
CSARDYQGAETQYF
>TRBD2|TRBJ2-1|TRBV20-1|many
TGCAGTGCCATAGATCCTAGCGGCTCCTACAATGAGCAGTTCTTC
CSAIDPSGSYNEQFF
>TRBD2|TRBJ2-4|TRBV7-9|many
TGTGCCAGCAGAGGGGAGGGGAAGGCCAAAAACATTCAGTACTTC
CASRGEGKAKNIQYF